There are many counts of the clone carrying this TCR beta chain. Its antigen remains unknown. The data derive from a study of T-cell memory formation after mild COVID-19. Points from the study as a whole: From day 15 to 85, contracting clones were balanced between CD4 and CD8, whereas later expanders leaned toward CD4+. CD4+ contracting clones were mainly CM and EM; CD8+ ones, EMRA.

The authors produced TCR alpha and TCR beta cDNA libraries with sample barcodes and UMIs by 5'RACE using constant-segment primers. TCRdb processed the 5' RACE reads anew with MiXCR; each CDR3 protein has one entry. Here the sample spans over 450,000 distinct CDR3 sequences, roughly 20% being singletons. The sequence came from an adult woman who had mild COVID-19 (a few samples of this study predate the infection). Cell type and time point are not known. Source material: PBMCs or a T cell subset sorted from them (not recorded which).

The CDR3 nucleotides read TGTGCCAGCAGCTTTCCGGGAAACACCATATATTTT. It translates to CASSFPGNTIYF. The chain recombines TRBV7-2 with TRBJ1-3; D gene unclear. The CDR3 has 12 residues. V lost 3 bases and J lost 4, with 4 bases in between. Germline CDR1 is SGHTA and CDR2 is FQGNSA.